The rows below give T cell receptor beta chains drawn from one sample of a study of cytomegalovirus exposure and HLA in healthy donors. Some clones are missing from TCRdb's copy, which holds only in-frame ones; the method was immunoSEQ multiplex PCR. The profile covers more than 150,000 clones, with over 75% appearing a single time and roughly 0.23% taken by the ten largest. Sequenced sample: PBMCs. These receptors came from a girl under three years old in good health and CMV-seronegative. CDR3s include the opening cysteine and the closing phenylalanine or tryptophan. A D gene is named only where the DNA matches it firmly. The size field is filled for only some rows; it gives once, few, many or a size class.

CDR3: CASSYSIGTRNTEAFF
DNA: TGTGCCAGCAGTTACTCGATAGGGACAAGGAACACTGAAGCTTTCTTT
size: .
V: TRBV6-5
D: .
J: TRBJ1-1

CDR3: CASSDYRLAGVKYF
DNA: TGTGCCAGCAGTGACTATCGACTAGCGGGGGTTAAGTACTTC
size: .
V: TRBV6-1
D: TRBD2
J: TRBJ2-7

CDR3: CASSPRLGQKFNYGYTF
DNA: TGTGCCAGCAGCCCACGACTCGGACAGAAGTTCAACTATGGCTACACCTTC
size: once
V: TRBV5-4
D: .
J: TRBJ1-2

CDR3: CASSYDRENEAFF
DNA: TGCGCCAGCAGCTACGACAGGGAAAATGAAGCTTTCTTT
size: .
V: TRBV5-1
D: TRBD1
J: TRBJ1-1

CDR3: CASSLSGGAENEQFF
DNA: TGTGCCAGCAGCCTAAGCGGGGGGGCGGAGAATGAGCAGTTCTTC
size: .
V: TRBV7-9
D: TRBD2
J: TRBJ2-1

CDR3: CASSTPSGGNEQFF
DNA: TGTGCCAGTAGTACCCCTAGCGGGGGCAATGAGCAGTTCTTC
size: .
V: TRBV19
D: TRBD2
J: TRBJ2-1

CDR3: CSVDSQGWNYGYTF
DNA: TGCAGCGTTGATTCACAGGGCTGGAACTATGGCTACACCTTC
size: .
V: TRBV29-1
D: .
J: TRBJ1-2

CDR3: CASSFEGYTEAFF
DNA: TGTGCCAGCAGCTTCGAGGGCTACACTGAAGCTTTCTTT
size: .
V: TRBV11-2
D: .
J: TRBJ1-1

CDR3: CASGTGQGLTGELFF
DNA: TGTGCTAGTGGAACGGGACAGGGGCTAACCGGGGAGCTGTTTTTT
size: .
V: TRBV12-5
D: TRBD1
J: TRBJ2-2

CDR3: CATSSAGRDYSGANVLTF
DNA: TGTGCCACATCGTCCGCGGGGAGGGACTACTCTGGGGCCAACGTCCTGACTTTC
size: .
V: TRBV19
D: TRBD2
J: TRBJ2-6

CDR3: CSARVEYGYTF
DNA: TGCAGTGCTAGGGTCGAGTATGGCTACACCTTC
size: .
V: TRBV20-1
D: .
J: TRBJ1-2

CDR3: CASSYTGMNTGELFF
DNA: TGTGCCAGCAGTTACACAGGGATGAACACCGGGGAGCTGTTTTTT
size: once
V: TRBV6-5
D: .
J: TRBJ2-2

CDR3: CASSQRGSGSGNTIYF
DNA: TGCGCCAGCAGCCAAAGGGGCAGTGGATCTGGAAACACCATATATTTT
size: .
V: TRBV4-1
D: .
J: TRBJ1-3

CDR3: CASVRGGRTDTQYF
DNA: TGTGCCAGCGTCCGGGGGGGCCGGACAGATACGCAGTATTTT
size: .
V: TRBV2
D: TRBD2
J: TRBJ2-3

CDR3: CASSLKASGTGTSTGELFF
DNA: TGTGCCAGCAGCTTAAAAGCCTCCGGGACAGGGACCTCCACCGGGGAGCTGTTTTTT
size: few
V: TRBV7-3
D: TRBD1
J: TRBJ2-2

CDR3: CASSYSQGSGELFF
DNA: TGTGCCAGCAGTTACTCCCAGGGGTCCGGGGAGCTGTTTTTT
size: .
V: TRBV6-5
D: .
J: TRBJ2-2

CDR3: CASQSFNSGNTIYF
DNA: TGTGCCAGCCAGTCTTTCAACTCTGGAAACACCATATATTTT
size: .
V: TRBV6-6
D: .
J: TRBJ1-3